This T cell receptor beta chain stems from a study of shared clonotypes between healthy human individuals. As regards this clone: Its antigen is undetermined.

In germline, CDR1 is SGHVS, CDR2 FNYEAQ. The CDR3 consists of 14 residues. V gave up 5 bases and J gave up 6 bases; unmatched junction bases: 6. Study-wide results and caveats: Naive CD4 clonotypes were shared across several donors at around 5.4%. In having few donors, the study represented limited genetic and exposure-history diversity.

Data came from immunoSEQ multiplex PCR; TCRdb stores just in-frame clones and leaves some out. The sample carries roughly 2,500,000 clones, 90% to 95% recorded once. This receptor was taken from a young man in good health. Some clones in this sample may be carry-over from other donors' samples. This chain links TRBV7-6 with TRBJ2-5, with TRBD1 matching 10 bases. The material sequenced was naive CD4+ T cells from PBMCs. The subset here: CD45RA+ positively selected. Here the CDR3 DNA reads TGTGCCAGCAGCCTCCGACAGGGGGCAAAGACCCAGTACTTC. It yields the protein CASSLRQGAKTQYF. The complete variable domain, with remaining parts taken from reference TRBV7-6 and TRBJ2-5, reads GAGVSQSPRYKVTKRGQDVALRCDPISGHVSLYWYRQALGQGPEFLTYFNYEAQQDKSGLPNDRFSAERPEGSISTLTIQRTEQRDSAMYRCASSLRQGAKTQYFGPGTRLLVL.